This entry lists 27 T cell receptor beta chains sequenced from one sample in a study of shared T cell receptors in the human thymus. Repertoires were generated with immunoSEQ multiplex PCR, while TCRdb's copy carries only in-frame clones and drops some. The sample lists hundreds of thousands of clones, around 87% occurring once. These data are also associated with another study on human thymus T cells.

Source material: thymocytes. Every receptor here comes from a boy under two years old with a congenital heart defect.

The CDR3 DNA follows: TGTGCCAGCTCACCACCCGCAGGGGGATACACTGAAGCTTTCTTT. Translated: CASSPPAGGYTEAFF. The rearrangement links TRBV18 to TRBJ1-1, with 7 positions matching TRBD1. V trimming: 0 bases; J trimming: 3 bases; junction bases outside the gene matches: 4. The germline V gene encodes CDR1 KGHSH and CDR2 LQKENI. The CDR3 contains 15 residues. The entire variable domain, with the rest obtained from reference TRBV18 and TRBJ1-1, is as follows: NAGVMQNPRHLVRRRGQEARLRCSPMKGHSHVYWYRQLPEEGLKFMVYLQKENIIDESGMPKERFSAEFPKEGPSILRIQQVVRGDSAAYFCASSPPAGGYTEAFFGQGTRLTVV.

The chain employs TRBV7-9 and TRBJ1-1, with a possible D match to TRBD1 (6 bases). This CDR3 contains 15 residues. The ends were cut back, 9 bases at V and 1 base at J, with 18 bases in the middle. The germline V gene has CDR1 SEHNR and CDR2 FQNEAQ (reference sequence). Here the CDR3 reads CARTWTEARNTEAFF. CDR3 bases: TGTGCCAGGACCTGGACAGAGGCTAGGAACACTGAAGCTTTCTTT.

Here the CDR3 reads CASSTRDRVGEQYF. In DNA form, the CDR3 reads TGTGCCAGCAGCACCCGGGACAGGGTGGGCGAGCAGTACTTC. The chain couples TRBV5-6 to TRBJ2-7; 9 positions match TRBD1. The germline V gene encodes CDR1 SGHDT and CDR2 YYEEEE. The junction had 8 bases not matched to a gene; V was cut back by 4 bases and J by 6 bases. The CDR3 is 14 residues long.

CDR3 DNA: TGTGCCAGCACGACAGGGGGTTACGAGCAGTACTTC. Amino acid sequence: CASTTGGYEQYF. The chain couples TRBV28 to TRBJ2-7; TRBD1 aligns across 9 bases. CDR1 MDHEN and CDR2 SYDVKM come from the germline V gene. Unmatched junction bases numbered 2, after V lost 7 bases and J lost 4 bases. The CDR3 length is 12 residues.

This sequence joins TRBV5-1 and TRBJ2-1, with 9 positions matching TRBD1. CDR3 length: 15 amino acids. V dropped 4 bases and J dropped 6; count of bases not matched to a gene: 8. Germline CDR1 reads SGHRS; CDR2 reads YFSETQ. Here the CDR3 reads CASSRDRETPNEQFF. The CDR3 region has the DNA TGCGCCAGCAGCCGGGACAGGGAGACTCCCAATGAGCAGTTCTTC.

The chain combines TRBV27 with TRBJ1-1; TRBD1 might be the D (5 bases). The CDR3 totals 17 residues. Looked up from germline, CDR1 is MNHEY and CDR2 is SMNVEV (reference sequence). The V gene lost 5 bases and the J gene lost 0 bases, with 19 bases spanning the gap. The CDR3 protein is CASSPPTGIKMNTEAFF. The CDR3 DNA reads as TGTGCCAGCAGTCCACCTACAGGTATAAAAATGAACACTGAAGCTTTCTTT.

The V call is TRBV4-1, the J call TRBJ2-2; possible D gene TRBD2, 5 bases. Per germline, CDR1 MGHRA and CDR2 YSYEKL. The CDR3 is 17 amino acids. V shed 3 bases and J shed 4 bases, with 18 bases lying between them. CDR3 sequence reads: CASSHPRASLSTGELFF. In nucleotides, the CDR3 is TGCGCCAGCAGCCATCCAAGGGCTAGCTTGAGCACCGGGGAGCTGTTTTTT.

The V and J genes are TRBV7-2 and TRBJ2-7; the match to TRBD2 covers 9 bases. This CDR3 has 13 amino acids. The germline V gene has CDR1 SGHTA and CDR2 FQGNSA. Trimming cost V 5 bases and J 6 bases; bases outside gene matches: 5. The CDR3 sequence: CASSPGTSSEQYF. In nucleotides, the CDR3 is TGTGCCAGCAGCCCCGGGACTAGCTCCGAGCAGTACTTC.

V and J are TRBV28 and TRBJ2-2; 8 positions agree with TRBD1. V was clipped by 3 bases and J by 5 bases; unmatched bases: 17. This CDR3 region has 19 residues. Germline CDR1 is MDHEN and CDR2 is SYDVKM. As DNA, the CDR3 is TGTGCCAGCAGTTTCCCCCTTGAGACAGGGGCAATGTATACCGGGGAGCTGTTTTTT. Translation: CASSFPLETGAMYTGELFF.

V usage is TRBV20-1 and J usage is TRBJ2-1, with 7 bases aligning to TRBD2. This CDR3 contains 11 residues. Germline V lookup: CDR1 DFQATT, CDR2 SNEGSKA (reference sequence). V was clipped by 3 bases and J by 15 bases; unmatched bases: 8. This chain's CDR3 is CSARGSGIPFF. CDR3 bases: TGCAGTGCTAGGGGAAGCGGGATACCGTTCTTC.

The rearrangement joins TRBV4-3 to TRBJ2-7; TRBD2 aligns across 8 bases. Trimming removed 1 base from V and 4 bases from J; junction bases left unmatched: 6. CDR1 and CDR2 from the germline V gene are LGHNA and YSLEER. The CDR3 is made up of 15 amino acids. CDR3 coding DNA: TGCGCCAGCAGCCAAGTTGGTAGCGGGGATTACGAGCAGTACTTC. The encoded protein is CASSQVGSGDYEQYF.

The V gene is TRBV29-1, the J gene TRBJ1-2, with 7 nucleotides matching TRBD1. The CDR3 has 13 amino acids. CDR1 and CDR2 (germline): SQVTM, ANQGSEA. With V trimmed by 6 bases and J by 6 bases, 10 bases remained unmatched. The CDR3 DNA sequence: TGCAGCGTCCCGGGCAGGGGGGACAATGGCTACACCTTC. As protein: CSVPGRGDNGYTF.

V gene TRBV9 combines with J gene TRBJ2-1, with TRBD2 matching 7 bases. Germline V lookup: CDR1 SGDLS, CDR2 YYNGEE. The CDR3 loop spans 12 amino acids. V gave up 4 bases and J gave up 14 bases; unmatched junction bases: 9. CDR3 bases: TGTGCCAGCAGCCCTACGGCGGGAGCGAAGTTCTTC. Translation: CASSPTAGAKFF.

The chain combines TRBV7-9 with TRBJ2-1; the D gene is possibly TRBD2 (6 bases). In germline, CDR1 is SEHNR, CDR2 FQNEAQ (reference sequence). The CDR3 has 19 residues. Trimming left V 1 base short and J 0 bases short, with 19 bases between. The CDR3 spells CASSLDGWVADSSYNEQFF. Here the CDR3 DNA reads TGTGCCAGCAGCTTAGATGGCTGGGTAGCGGATAGCTCCTACAATGAGCAGTTCTTC.

This clone has a single count. This rearrangement joins TRBV7-6 to TRBJ2-3; tentative D call: TRBD2 (6 bases). Trimming shortened V by 5 bases and J by 2 bases, and 17 bases separated the two germline ends. This CDR3 region has 16 residues. In germline, CDR1 is SGHVS, CDR2 FNYEAQ. In DNA form, the CDR3 reads TGTGCCAGCAGCCGAAAATCGCGGGGTTACACAGATACGCAGTATTTT. It yields the protein CASSRKSRGYTDTQYF. The entire variable domain, with the rest obtained from reference TRBV7-6 and TRBJ2-3, is as follows: GAGVSQSPRYKVTKRGQDVALRCDPISGHVSLYWYRQALGQGPEFLTYFNYEAQQDKSGLPNDRFSAERPEGSISTLTIQRTEQRDSAMYRCASSRKSRGYTDTQYFGPGTRLTVL.

For this clone: Sequence at one end of the junction differs from germline and may be a read error. Other DNA variants within this sample encode the same CDR3. The V and J genes are TRBV12-5 and TRBJ2-7; 7 bases line up with TRBD2. Germline V CDR1 and CDR2: LGHNT, FRNRAP. The CDR3 is made up of 14 amino acids. The CDR3 loop reads CASGLFPGLCEQYF. As DNA, the CDR3 is TGTGCTAGTGGTTTGTTTCCGGGACTATGCGAGCAGTACTTT.

V usage is TRBV5-5 and J usage is TRBJ1-1; perhaps TRBD1 as D (5 bases). Germline CDR1 reads SGHKS; CDR2 reads YYEKEE (reference sequence). V was clipped by 2 bases and J by 1 base, with 12 bases between them. CDR3 length: 15 amino acids. Written as DNA, the CDR3 is TGTGCCAGCAGCTTCGGCAGGGATCGGAACACTGAAGCTTTCTTT. This translates into CASSFGRDRNTEAFF.

This clone has more than one count but fewer than ten. The genes are TRBV4-1 and TRBJ2-7; 8 bases align to TRBD1. Looked up from germline, CDR1 is MGHRA and CDR2 is YSYEKL. This CDR3 has 19 residues. V was pared by 4 bases and J by 1 base, with 18 bases of the junction left unmatched. In nucleotides, the CDR3 is TGCGCCAGCAGCCCACATCACTCCCCCCCCGGGACAGGATCCTACGAGCAGTACTTC. It codes for CASSPHHSPPGTGSYEQYF.

The table lists this clone with a count of one. The V and J genes are TRBV27 and TRBJ2-1; no definite D call. The V gene lost 5 bases and the J gene lost 8 bases, with 13 bases spanning the gap. The CDR3 totals 13 residues. CDR1 MNHEY and CDR2 SMNVEV come from the germline V gene (reference sequence). The CDR3 is CASSPFVGYEQFF. The CDR3 DNA is TGTGCCAGCAGTCCTTTTGTGGGCTATGAGCAGTTCTTC.

This clone has just a few counts. The J gene is TRBJ1-4, the V gene TRBV5-4, with D possibly TRBD1 on 6 matching bases. Germline V CDR1 and CDR2: SGHNT, YYREEE (reference sequence). This CDR3 comprises 19 residues. V was clipped by 2 bases and J by 8 bases, with 28 bases between them. The CDR3 here is CASSFSPLMGAVVPEKLFF. In DNA, the CDR3 is TGTGCCAGCAGCTTCTCACCCCTTATGGGGGCAGTGGTACCCGAAAAACTGTTTTTT.

The CDR3 DNA reads TGTGCCAGCAGCCTCACCAGGGTTTCGCCTTTCCCTGAAGCTTTCTTT. Residues: CASSLTRVSPFPEAFF. The rearrangement links TRBV27 to TRBJ1-1, with a tentative D call TRBD1 (5 bases). From germline, CDR1 is MNHEY and CDR2 SMNVEV (reference sequence). CDR3 length: 16 residues. V lost 6 bases, J lost 6 bases, and 23 bases lay in between.

The V gene is TRBV28, the J gene TRBJ1-2, with a weak D call TRBD1 (5 bases). CDR3 length: 14 residues. CDR1 is MDHEN and CDR2 is SYDVKM in the germline V gene. Between the trimmed V and J ends, which lost 8 bases and 0 bases, there was a span of 13 bases. The CDR3, as DNA: TGTGCCAGCCTCGAGACAGAAACTAACTATGGCTACACCTTC. This translates into CASLETETNYGYTF.

The V gene is TRBV18, the J gene TRBJ1-1; no clear D gene. Germline V gene data show CDR1 as KGHSH and CDR2 as LQKENI. This CDR3 spans 17 amino acids. The V end lost 2 bases, the J end lost 1 base, and 17 bases lay between the germline ends. CDR3 region: CASSPGSLENTNTEAFF. The CDR3 DNA reads TGTGCCAGCTCACCAGGGAGCCTAGAGAACACGAACACTGAAGCTTTCTTT.

This clone was seen only once. The chain has TRBV28 and TRBJ2-1; weak D call: TRBD2 (6 bases). With 4 bases removed from V and 9 bases from J, the gap between germline ends came to 19 bases. This CDR3 contains 15 residues. Germline CDR1 is MDHEN and CDR2 is SYDVKM. The CDR3 reads CASSYRRGNVGEQFF. CDR3 sequence (DNA): TGTGCCAGCAGTTATAGGAGGGGTAACGTTGGTGAGCAGTTCTTC.

This chain links TRBV5-1 with TRBJ2-7; TRBD2 is a possible D gene (6 bases). This CDR3 contains 15 residues. Germline CDR1 is SGHRS and CDR2 is YFSETQ. V dropped 0 bases and J dropped 2 bases, with 12 bases sitting between them. The CDR3 protein is CASSLDGGRTYEQYF. The CDR3 DNA follows: TGCGCCAGCAGCTTGGACGGGGGACGAACCTACGAGCAGTACTTC.

CDR3 sequence (DNA): TGTGCCAGCTCACCCCGAGAGGAAAAACTGTTTTTT. Translation: CASSPREEKLFF. The V gene is TRBV18, the J gene TRBJ1-4; D not certain. This CDR3 spans 12 amino acids. Germline V lookup: CDR1 KGHSH, CDR2 LQKENI. The germline V and J ends were trimmed by 3 bases and 8 bases, with 7 bases remaining between them.

V gene TRBV10-2 combines with J gene TRBJ2-7; D is undetermined. The CDR3 is made up of 16 amino acids. Germline loops: CDR1 WSHSY, CDR2 SAAADI. V was trimmed by 0 bases and J by 0 bases, leaving 12 bases between them. The CDR3 DNA reads TGCGCCAGCAGTGAGTCTACCGAACAGAGCTCCTACGAGCAGTACTTC. It is translated as CASSESTEQSSYEQYF.